The 8 T cell receptor beta chains below were found in one sample sequenced in a study of cytomegalovirus exposure and HLA in healthy donors. The PCR employed 60 Vbeta primers together with 13 Jbeta primers. The protocol was immunoSEQ multiplex PCR, while the TCRdb copy is restricted to in-frame clones and leaves out a portion. Reported are 91,000 or so clones; the ten largest clones contain around 3.4%. The sequenced sample consisted of PBMCs. The receptors were gathered from a woman in her twenties or thirties in good health and CMV-seronegative.

The chain has TRBV18 and TRBJ1-1; no definite D call. Trimming took off 2 bases at V and 4 bases at J, with 11 bases between the two ends. The CDR3 length is 14 residues. CDR1 is KGHSH, CDR2 LQKENI, per germline. The DNA for the CDR3 is TGTGCCAGCTCACCATCCCCGGGGAGCACTGAAGCTTTCTTT. Translation: CASSPSPGSTEAFF.

The V and J genes are TRBV2 and TRBJ2-7, with 16 bases lining up with TRBD2. Germline CDR1 is SNHLY and CDR2 is FYNNEI. CDR3 length: 20 amino acids. Losses at the gene ends were 3 bases for V and 3 bases for J; bases not matched to a gene: 14. The CDR3 spells CASSDERSGLAGGIYYEQYF. The CDR3 DNA follows: TGTGCCAGCAGTGATGAGAGGTCGGGACTAGCGGGAGGGATCTACTACGAGCAGTACTTC.

The chain has TRBV19 and TRBJ1-5; TRBD1 might be the D (6 bases). Germline CDR1 is LNHDA and CDR2 is SQIVND (reference sequence). The ends were cut back, 5 bases at V and 4 bases at J, with 12 bases in the middle. The CDR3 sequence is 14 residues long. The chain's CDR3 is CASSSTGFNQPQHF. CDR3 coding DNA: TGTGCCAGTAGTTCTACAGGGTTTAATCAGCCCCAGCATTTT.

The rearrangement joins TRBV4-1 to TRBJ1-3; a possible D gene is TRBD1 (5 bases). The CDR3 is made up of 15 amino acids. Germline assignment: CDR1 MGHRA and CDR2 YSYEKL. V was cut by 0 bases and J by 2 bases, with 8 bases left in between. Here the CDR3 DNA reads TGCGCCAGCAGCCAAGATACAGGAACTGGAAACACCATATATTTT. It translates to CASSQDTGTGNTIYF.

The chain couples TRBV7-2 to TRBJ2-7, with no clear D. This CDR3 has 12 amino acids. Trimming removed 5 bases at V and 4 bases at J, with 9 bases between. Germline V gene sequence: CDR1 SGHTA, CDR2 FQGNSA. For the CDR3, the DNA is TGTGCCAGCAGCCCCCACGAGTACGAGCAGTACTTC. Translated, it gives CASSPHEYEQYF. The whole variable domain, filled in from reference TRBV7-2 and TRBJ2-7, reads GAGVSQSPSNKVTEKGKDVELRCDPISGHTALYWYRQSLGQGLEFLIYFQGNSAPDKSGLPSDRFSAERTGGSVSTLTIQRTQQEDSAVYLCASSPHEYEQYFGPGTRLTVT.

V usage is TRBV19 and J usage is TRBJ1-1; maybe TRBD1 (5 bases). This CDR3 is 16 amino acids long. Germline V gene lookup returns CDR1 LNHDA and CDR2 SQIVND (reference sequence). Trimming shortened V by 7 bases and J by 0 bases, and 18 bases separated the two germline ends. DNA of the CDR3: TGTGCCAGTAACGTAGGCAGGGAAAGCATGAACACTGAAGCTTTCTTT. Protein sequence: CASNVGRESMNTEAFF.

V usage is TRBV5-1 and J usage is TRBJ2-7, with 7 bases aligning to TRBD2. The V segment lost 3 bases and the J segment 6 bases; nucleotides outside the gene matches: 12. CDR3 length equals 15 residues. Germline CDR1 SGHRS, CDR2 YFSETQ. The CDR3 loop is CASSSGGPQGSEQYF. CDR3 DNA: TGCGCCAGCAGCTCGGGAGGCCCCCAGGGTTCCGAGCAGTACTTC.

This sequence joins TRBV5-4 and TRBJ2-5; D is possibly TRBD1 (5 bases). Trimming took off 2 bases at V and 4 bases at J, with 9 bases between the two ends. The CDR3 is 13 residues long. The V gene's germline CDR1 is SGHNT and CDR2 YYREEE (reference sequence). In nucleotides, the CDR3 is TGTGCCAGCAGCTTCGTCGACAGAGAGACCCAGTACTTC. Translating gives CASSFVDRETQYF.